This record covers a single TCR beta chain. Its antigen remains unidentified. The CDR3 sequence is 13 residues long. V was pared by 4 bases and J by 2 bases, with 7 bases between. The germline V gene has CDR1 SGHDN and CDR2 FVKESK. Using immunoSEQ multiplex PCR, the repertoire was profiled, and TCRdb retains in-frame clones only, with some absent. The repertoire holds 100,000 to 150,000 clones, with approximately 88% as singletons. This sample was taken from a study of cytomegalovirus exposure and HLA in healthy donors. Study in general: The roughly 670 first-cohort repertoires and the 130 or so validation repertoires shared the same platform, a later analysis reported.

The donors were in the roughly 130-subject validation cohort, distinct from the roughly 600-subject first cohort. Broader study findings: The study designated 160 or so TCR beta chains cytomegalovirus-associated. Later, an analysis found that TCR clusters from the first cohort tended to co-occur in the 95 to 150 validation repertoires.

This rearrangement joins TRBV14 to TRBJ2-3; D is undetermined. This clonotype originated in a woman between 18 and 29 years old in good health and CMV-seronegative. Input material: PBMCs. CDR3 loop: CASSRPDTDTQYF. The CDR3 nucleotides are TGTGCCAGCAGCCGGCCAGACACAGATACGCAGTATTTT. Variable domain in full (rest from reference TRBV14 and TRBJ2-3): EAGVTQFPSHSVIEKGQTVTLRCDPISGHDNLYWYRRVMGKEIKFLLHFVKESKQDESGMPNNRFLAERTGGTYSTLKVQPAELEDSGVYFCASSRPDTDTQYFGPGTRLTVL.